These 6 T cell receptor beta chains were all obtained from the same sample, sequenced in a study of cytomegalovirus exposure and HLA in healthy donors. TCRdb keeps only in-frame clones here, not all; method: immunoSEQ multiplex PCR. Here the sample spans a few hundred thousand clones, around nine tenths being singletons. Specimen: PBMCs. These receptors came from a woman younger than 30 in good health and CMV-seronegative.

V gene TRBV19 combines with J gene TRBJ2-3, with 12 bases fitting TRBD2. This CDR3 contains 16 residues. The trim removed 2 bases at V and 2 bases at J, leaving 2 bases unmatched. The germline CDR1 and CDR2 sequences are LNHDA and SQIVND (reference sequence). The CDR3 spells CASSIRTSGNTDTQYF. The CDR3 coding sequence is TGTGCCAGTAGTATAAGGACTAGCGGGAACACAGATACGCAGTATTTT.

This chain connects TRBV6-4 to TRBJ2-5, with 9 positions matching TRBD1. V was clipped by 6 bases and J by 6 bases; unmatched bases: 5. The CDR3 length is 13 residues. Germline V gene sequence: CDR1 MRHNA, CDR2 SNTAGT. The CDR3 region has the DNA TGTGCCAGCAGCCCGGACAGGGGAAAGACCCAGTACTTC. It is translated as CASSPDRGKTQYF.

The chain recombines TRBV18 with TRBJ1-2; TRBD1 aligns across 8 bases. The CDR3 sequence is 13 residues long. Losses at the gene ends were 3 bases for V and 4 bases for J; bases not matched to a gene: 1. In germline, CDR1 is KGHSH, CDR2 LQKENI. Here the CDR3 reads CASSPTGVYGYTF. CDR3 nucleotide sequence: TGTGCCAGCTCACCGACAGGGGTCTATGGCTACACCTTC.

The CDR3 DNA sequence: TGTGCCAGCAGTGATGACAGGCGAACCCCCTACGAGCAGTACTTC. It specifies CASSDDRRTPYEQYF. The chain combines TRBV6-1 with TRBJ2-7, with D possibly being TRBD1 (6 bases). The CDR3 has 15 residues. The germline V gene has CDR1 MNHNS and CDR2 SASEGT. The V end was cut by 3 bases, the J end by 2 bases, with 14 bases between.

As DNA, the CDR3 is TGTGCCAGCAGTGATGGAGGGTCATACACCGGGGAGCTGTTTTTT. This encodes CASSDGGSYTGELFF. The rearrangement links TRBV6-1 to TRBJ2-2, with D possibly being TRBD2 (6 bases). The CDR3 has 15 amino acids. The V end lost 3 bases, the J end lost 3 bases, and 11 bases lay between the germline ends. Germline V gene lookup returns CDR1 MNHNS and CDR2 SASEGT.

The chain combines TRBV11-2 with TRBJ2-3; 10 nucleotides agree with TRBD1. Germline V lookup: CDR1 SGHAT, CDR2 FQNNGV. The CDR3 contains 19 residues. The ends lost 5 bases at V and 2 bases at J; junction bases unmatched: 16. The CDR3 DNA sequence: TGTGCCAGCAGCCGCCGACAGGGGGCAAATAAGCCCTCCACAGATACGCAGTATTTT. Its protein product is CASSRRQGANKPSTDTQYF.